The T cell receptor (beta chain) described here comes from a study of T cell repertoires in cytomegalovirus infection. Study-wide background: Indications of both CMV infection and matching HLA type were provided by public TCR beta signatures. Study-level points and caveats: Of the TCR beta families, the public ones yielded a cumulative frequency that identified carriers of CMV plus the relevant HLA. Dominant in the ex vivo response were TCR beta clonotypes restricted by HLA-C and specific for CMV.

The CDR3 is made up of 13 amino acids. The germline V gene encodes CDR1 SNHLY and CDR2 FYNNEI. V lost 2 bases and J 2 bases, leaving 7 bases between the germline ends. This clonotype was seen at least ten times. Antigen specificity is unknown. TCRdb used MiXCR to reprocess the reads, holding one entry per CDR3 protein. The sample holds 290,000 or so distinct CDR3 sequences, around 9.1% seen once. The chain links TRBV2 to TRBJ2-7; D remains unclear. The TCR comes from a human donor in good health (CMV status not recorded). Some clones in this sample may be carry-over from other donors' samples. Input material: PBMCs. The CDR3 nucleotides read TGTGCCAGCAGTGAACGATATACCTACGAGCAGTACGTC. Its translation: CASSERYTYEQYV.